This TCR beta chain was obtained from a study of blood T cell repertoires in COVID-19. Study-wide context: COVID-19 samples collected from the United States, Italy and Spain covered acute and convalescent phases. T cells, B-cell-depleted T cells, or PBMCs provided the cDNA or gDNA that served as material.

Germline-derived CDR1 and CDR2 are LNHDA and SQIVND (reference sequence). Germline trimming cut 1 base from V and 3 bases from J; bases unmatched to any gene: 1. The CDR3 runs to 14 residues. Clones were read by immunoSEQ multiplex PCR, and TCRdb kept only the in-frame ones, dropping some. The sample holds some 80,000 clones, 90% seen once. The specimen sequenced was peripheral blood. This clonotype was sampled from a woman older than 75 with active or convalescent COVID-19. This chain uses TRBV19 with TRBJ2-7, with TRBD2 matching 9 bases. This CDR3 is CASSIGSGGYEQYF. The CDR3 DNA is TGTGCCAGTAGTATAGGTAGCGGGGGCTACGAGCAGTACTTC.